This T cell receptor (beta chain) was identified in a study of blood T cells in healthy people across ages. Whole-study findings and limits: Getting older went along with TCR beta diversity per million T cells dropping roughly linearly.

Points on this clonotype: Its antigen remains unidentified.

PCR was performed a second time for about 7 to 11 cycles using a sample-barcoded 5' primer and a J-beta primer mix. A 12-random-nucleotide template-switch adaptor tagged each cDNA molecule. One entry per CDR3 protein, called by TCRdb with MiXCR from the 5' RACE reads. The sample shows more than 800,000 distinct CDR3 sequences, 40% to 50% of them seen only once. The CDR3 runs to 16 residues. Trimming pared 1 base from V and 3 bases from J, leaving 16 bases between. Germline V gene data show CDR1 as SGHVS and CDR2 as FNYEAQ. The sequence came from a woman aged 55-75 years in good health. The genes are TRBV7-6 and TRBJ2-7; tentatively, D is TRBD1 (6 bases). The sample was blood. CDR3 loop: CASSLGWAGTFYEQYF. In nucleotides, the CDR3 is TGTGCCAGCAGCTTAGGGTGGGCAGGGACATTCTACGAGCAGTACTTC.